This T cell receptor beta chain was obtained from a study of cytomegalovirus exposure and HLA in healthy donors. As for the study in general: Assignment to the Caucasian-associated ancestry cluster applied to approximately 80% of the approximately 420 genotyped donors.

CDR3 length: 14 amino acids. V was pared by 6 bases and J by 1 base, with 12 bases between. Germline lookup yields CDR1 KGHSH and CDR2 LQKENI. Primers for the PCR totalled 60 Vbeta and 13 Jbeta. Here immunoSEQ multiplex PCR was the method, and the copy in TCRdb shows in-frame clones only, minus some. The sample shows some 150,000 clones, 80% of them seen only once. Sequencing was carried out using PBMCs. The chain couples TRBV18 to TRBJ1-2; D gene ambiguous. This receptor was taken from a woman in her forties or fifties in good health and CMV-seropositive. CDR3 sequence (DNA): TGTGCCAGCTCCCCCGTCCGGGATAACTATGGCTACACCTTC. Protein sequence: CASSPVRDNYGYTF.